These 8 T cell receptor beta chains share one sample of origin, sequenced in a study of blood T cell repertoires in COVID-19. Sequencing was performed with immunoSEQ multiplex PCR; in TCRdb, only in-frame clones are kept and a portion is missing. This sample has about 260,000 clones, with 80% to 90% found just once. Sequenced material: peripheral blood. The source of these receptors is a woman in her 70s with COVID-19, enrolled during active disease.

The chain combines TRBV9 with TRBJ2-7, with D unresolved. Per germline, CDR1 SGDLS and CDR2 YYNGEE. CDR3 length: 13 amino acids. The V gene lost 4 bases and the J gene lost 6 bases, with 14 bases spanning the gap. The CDR3 sequence: CASSSPSGLEQYF. CDR3 in DNA: TGTGCCAGCAGCTCACCGTCTGGGCTCGAGCAGTACTTC.

The chain has TRBV7-9 and TRBJ2-3, with 7 bases identical to TRBD2. V shed 4 bases, J shed 2 bases, and the junction held 9 bases outside the gene matches. CDR1 SEHNR and CDR2 FQNEAQ come from the germline V gene (reference sequence). The CDR3 is 16 residues long. As DNA, the CDR3 is TGTGCCAGCAGCTCCTTCGGACTAGGGGACACAGATACGCAGTATTTT. It specifies CASSSFGLGDTDTQYF. Full variable domain (rest looked up from reference TRBV7-9 and TRBJ2-3): DTGVSQNPRHKITKRGQNVTFRCDPISEHNRLYWYRQTLGQGPEFLTYFQNEAQLEKSRLLSDRFSAERPKGSFSTLEIQRTEQGDSAMYLCASSSFGLGDTDTQYFGPGTRLTVL.

Note on this clone: The sample contains more than one DNA sequence encoding this CDR3. V gene TRBV7-3 combines with J gene TRBJ2-1, with 9 bases matching TRBD2. CDR1 and CDR2 from the germline V gene are SGHTA and FQGTGA. V trimming: 5 bases; J trimming: 4 bases; junction bases outside the gene matches: 0. The CDR3 is 13 amino acids. In DNA, the CDR3 is TGTGCCAGCAGCAGCGGGGGGTACAATGAGCAGTTCTTC. Protein product: CASSSGGYNEQFF.

The V gene is TRBV6-1, the J gene TRBJ1-5; TRBD1 matches at 9 bases. The germline CDR1 and CDR2 sequences are MNHNS and SASEGT. The CDR3 has 15 residues. V lost 2 bases and J lost 7; bases outside the gene matches: 6. The CDR3 bases are TGTGCCAGCAGTGAAATGGTTGGACAGGGGCAGCCCCAGCATTTT. Translated: CASSEMVGQGQPQHF.

As concerns this clone: A much larger clone lies a single base off, so this may be a read error. Other DNA sequences from this sample encode an identical CDR3 as well. The chain recombines TRBV7-9 with TRBJ1-6; D remains unclear. Trimming removed 1 base at V and 7 bases at J, with 8 bases between. This CDR3 region has 14 residues. CDR1 is SEHNR, CDR2 FQNEAQ, per germline (reference sequence). CDR3 sequence: CASSLETGNSPLHF. The CDR3 DNA is TGTGCCAGCAGCTTAGAGACTGGGAATTCACCCCTCCACTTT.

This chain links TRBV18 with TRBJ1-1; 8 bases agree with TRBD1. Trimming cost V 3 bases and J 5 bases; bases outside gene matches: 5. The CDR3 spans 14 residues. The germline V gene has CDR1 KGHSH and CDR2 LQKENI. Written as DNA, the CDR3 is TGTGCCAGCTCACCTGCGACAGGGGTGACTGAAGCTTTCTTT. It codes for CASSPATGVTEAFF. Full variable domain (missing parts from reference TRBV18 and TRBJ1-1): NAGVMQNPRHLVRRRGQEARLRCSPMKGHSHVYWYRQLPEEGLKFMVYLQKENIIDESGMPKERFSAEFPKEGPSILRIQQVVRGDSAAYFCASSPATGVTEAFFGQGTRLTVV.

J is TRBJ2-7 and V is TRBV5-1; 8 positions agree with TRBD2. The CDR3 length is 12 residues. Germline trimming cut 7 bases from V and 3 bases from J; bases unmatched to any gene: 3. CDR1 is SGHRS and CDR2 is YFSETQ in the germline V gene. CDR3 amino acids: CASGGGSYEQYF. The CDR3 bases are TGCGCCAGCGGCGGGGGGAGCTACGAGCAGTACTTC.

In nucleotides, the CDR3 is TGTGCCAGCAGCTTGAATCCCCAGGCGAACACCGGGGAGCTGTTTTTT. This translates into CASSLNPQANTGELFF. The chain combines TRBV7-6 with TRBJ2-2; D ambiguous. V was cut by 3 bases and J by 0 bases, with 11 bases left in between. This CDR3 spans 16 amino acids. Germline V gene data show CDR1 as SGHVS and CDR2 as FNYEAQ. The full variable domain, with the rest looked up from reference TRBV7-6 and TRBJ2-2, is GAGVSQSPRYKVTKRGQDVALRCDPISGHVSLYWYRQALGQGPEFLTYFNYEAQQDKSGLPNDRFSAERPEGSISTLTIQRTEQRDSAMYRCASSLNPQANTGELFFGEGSRLTVL.